This T cell receptor (beta chain) came from a study of regulatory and conventional T cells in RAG deficiency. The protocol was immunoSEQ multiplex PCR, while the TCRdb copy is restricted to in-frame clones and leaves out a portion. The data show about 2,600 clones, approximately 84% seen once. In the case of this clone: What it binds is unknown.

Findings and limits, study-wide: Other subsets showed approximately 10-fold reductions, but Treg unique TCR beta sequences fell 95 to 100-fold in these patients.

The sorted conventional CD4+ T cells were CD25-low and CD127-high, with genomic DNA sequenced. Of eight RAG-deficient patients, one had SCID, two Omenn syndrome, five CID or atypical SCID. Sequences were obtained from CD4+ effector T cells sorted from blood. The sequence derives from a human donor with RAG deficiency presenting as severe combined immunodeficiency.

The DNA for the CDR3 is TGTGCCAGCAGCGCTCACGGACGGAGGCCTGTGGCAGATACGCAGTATTTT. This sequence encodes CASSAHGRRPVADTQYF. The chain uses TRBV9 and TRBJ2-3; D is possibly TRBD2 (5 bases). Deletions cut 3 bases from V and 4 bases from J, with 21 bases between. The CDR3 has 17 residues. Germline V gene data show CDR1 as SGDLS and CDR2 as YYNGEE. Combining the CDR3 with reference TRBV9 and TRBJ2-3 gives the whole variable domain DSGVTQTPKHLITATGQRVTLRCSPRSGDLSVYWYQQSLDQGLQFLIQYYNGEERAKGNILERFSAQQFPDLHSELNLSSLELGDSALYFCASSAHGRRPVADTQYFGPGTRLTVL.